The 16 T cell receptor beta chains below come from one sample, sequenced in a study of shared clonotypes between healthy human individuals. The naive CD8 fraction comprised CD45RO-negative cells positively selected for CCR7 and excluded terminally differentiated effector memory CD45RA+ cells. Sequencing was performed with immunoSEQ multiplex PCR; in TCRdb, only in-frame clones are kept and a portion is missing. This sample yields some 2.1 million clones, of which 93% are seen a single time; approximately 1.6% belongs to the top ten. The sample taken for sequencing was naive CD8+ T cells from PBMCs. The receptor set was obtained from a man younger than 35 in good health. Some clones in this sample may be carry-over from other donors' samples.

This chain uses TRBV2 with TRBJ1-2; possible D gene TRBD1, 5 bases. V gave up 3 bases and J gave up 0 bases, with 11 bases separating them. CDR3 size: 15 residues. CDR1 is SNHLY, CDR2 FYNNEI, per germline. The CDR3 region has the DNA TGTGCCAGCAGTGATCAACAGGTCTCTAACTATGGCTACACCTTC. It encodes CASSDQQVSNYGYTF.

The chain combines TRBV7-8 with TRBJ2-3, with D possibly matching TRBD2 (5 bases). CDR3 length: 17 amino acids. Trimming stripped 1 base from V and 0 bases from J, with 14 bases between. Germline CDR1 SGHVS, CDR2 FQNEAQ. The CDR3 DNA reads TGTGCCAGCAGCTTAGTATGGGGAGAGGATAGCACAGATACGCAGTATTTT. Translation gives CASSLVWGEDSTDTQYF. Supplemented by reference TRBV7-8 and TRBJ2-3, the full variable domain reads GAGVSQSPRYKVAKRGQDVALRCDPISGHVSLFWYQQALGQGPEFLTYFQNEAQLDKSGLPSDRFFAERPEGSVSTLKIQRTQQEDSAVYLCASSLVWGEDSTDTQYFGPGTRLTVL.

The CDR3 is CASSLNRAGYNEQFF. CDR3 coding DNA: TGTGCCAGCAGCTTAAACCGAGCGGGGTACAATGAGCAGTTCTTC. V usage is TRBV11-2 and J usage is TRBJ2-1, with 7 bases matching TRBD2. CDR1 is SGHAT and CDR2 is FQNNGV in the germline V gene. This CDR3 has 15 residues. Trimming at V came to 2 bases and at J to 4 bases, leaving 5 bases not matched to a gene.

V is TRBV2 and J is TRBJ2-2; 9 bases align to TRBD1. The germline V gene has CDR1 SNHLY and CDR2 FYNNEI. V shed 8 bases and J 4 bases; nucleotides not matched to a gene: 8. The CDR3 sequence is 15 residues long. The CDR3 region has the DNA TGTGCCAGCCAGAGGACAGGGGAAGGCACCGGGGAGCTGTTTTTT. Translated: CASQRTGEGTGELFF.

This clone has just one count. This chain uses TRBV5-1 with TRBJ2-7, with 7 nucleotides matching TRBD2. This CDR3 spans 17 amino acids. Germline V lookup: CDR1 SGHRS, CDR2 YFSETQ. The junction had 16 bases not matched to a gene; V was cut back by 4 bases and J by 3 bases. CDR3 nucleotides: TGCGCCAGCAGCCTCGCCGGGAAGGCGGGAGAGGTCTACGAGCAGTACTTC. It encodes CASSLAGKAGEVYEQYF.

The chain uses TRBV7-8 and TRBJ1-2, with TRBD1 identical over 11 bases. Germline trimming cut 5 bases from V and 4 bases from J; bases unmatched to any gene: 12. The CDR3 has 17 residues. Germline assignment: CDR1 SGHVS and CDR2 FQNEAQ. The CDR3 coding sequence is TGTGCCAGCAGCGACCGGGACAGGGGGGGTCTGGGCTATGGCTACACCTTC. Protein sequence: CASSDRDRGGLGYGYTF.

V gene TRBV15 combines with J gene TRBJ1-1, with a tentative D call TRBD1 (5 bases). Trimming removed 6 bases at V and 6 bases at J, with 17 bases between. The CDR3 totals 14 residues. Per the germline V gene, CDR1 is LNHNV and CDR2 is YYDKDF (reference sequence). The CDR3: CATRLGGKSSEAFF. The CDR3 DNA reads as TGTGCCACCAGGCTCGGGGGGAAATCGTCTGAAGCTTTCTTT.

This chain links TRBV28 with TRBJ1-5, with D hard to call. Germline-derived CDR1 and CDR2 are MDHEN and SYDVKM. Trimming cost V 5 bases and J 3 bases, with 8 bases left between them. The CDR3 contains 13 residues. This CDR3 reads CASSRSPNQPQHF. CDR3 DNA sequence: TGTGCCAGCAGTCGCTCCCCCAATCAGCCCCAGCATTTT.

This chain links TRBV11-2 with TRBJ2-4; 9 nucleotides line up with TRBD1. V shed 6 bases, J shed 8 bases, and the junction held 14 bases outside the gene matches. CDR1 and CDR2 from the germline V gene are SGHAT and FQNNGV. CDR3 length equals 16 residues. The CDR3 nucleotides read TGTGCCAGCAGTCACGGTCCGGGGACAGGGAAGGACATTCAGTACTTC. This encodes CASSHGPGTGKDIQYF.

The chain couples TRBV19 to TRBJ2-1; a weak D match, TRBD2 (6 bases). V lost 3 bases and J lost 6, with 15 bases in between. Per germline, CDR1 LNHDA and CDR2 SQIVND (reference sequence). The CDR3 is 15 residues long. Here the CDR3 DNA reads TGTGCCAGTAGTATCCGGGACTCACTTTTCAATGAGCAGTTCTTC. Amino acids: CASSIRDSLFNEQFF.

The V call is TRBV10-3, the J call TRBJ1-5; no clear D. This CDR3 comprises 14 residues. In germline, CDR1 is ENHRY, CDR2 SYGVKD. Trimming removed 5 bases from V and 0 bases from J, with 8 bases in between. The CDR3 sequence is CAISPHGSNQPQHF. The CDR3 nucleotides read TGTGCCATCAGTCCTCACGGTAGCAATCAGCCCCAGCATTTT.

This sequence joins TRBV27 and TRBJ1-6, with D possibly being TRBD1 (5 bases). There are 16 residues in the CDR3. V shed 5 bases and J shed 7 bases, with 18 bases lying between them. Germline lookup yields CDR1 MNHEY and CDR2 SMNVEV (reference sequence). CDR3 nucleotide sequence: TGTGCCAGCAGTCTGGCACCGGGACGGTACAATTCACCCCTCCACTTT. Translating it yields CASSLAPGRYNSPLHF.

This clone was observed once. This chain connects TRBV27 to TRBJ1-4; D remains unclear. Germline V gene sequence: CDR1 MNHEY, CDR2 SMNVEV (reference sequence). Trimming took off 5 bases at V and 5 bases at J, with 15 bases between the two ends. This CDR3 has 15 residues. CDR3 in DNA: TGTGCCAGCAGTACCGCCGGGATAAGAAATGAAAAACTGTTTTTT. Its translation: CASSTAGIRNEKLFF.

J is TRBJ2-7 and V is TRBV7-8; D possibly uses TRBD1 or TRBD2 (6 bases each). V lost 5 bases and J 1 base, leaving 12 bases between the germline ends. The germline CDR1 and CDR2 sequences are SGHVS and FQNEAQ. The CDR3 is made up of 14 amino acids. The CDR3 DNA sequence: TGTGCCAGCAGCGTAACAGGGACTTCCTACGAGCAGTACTTC. Translated: CASSVTGTSYEQYF.

The chain recombines TRBV19 with TRBJ2-7; D is uncertain. CDR1 and CDR2 from the germline V gene are LNHDA and SQIVND (reference sequence). Trimming removed 3 bases from V and 7 bases from J, with 13 bases in between. The CDR3 contains 13 residues. DNA for the CDR3: TGTGCCAGTAGTATCCTACCGGGTCTAGAGCAGTACTTC. This sequence encodes CASSILPGLEQYF.

J is TRBJ1-1 and V is TRBV12-5, with D tentatively TRBD1 (5 bases). The CDR3 loop spans 13 amino acids. V lost 6 bases and J 3 bases, leaving 11 bases between the germline ends. CDR1 is LGHNT, CDR2 FRNRAP, per germline. The CDR3 bases are TGTGCTAGTGGGCTGGGGACCCACACTGAAGCTTTCTTT. Encoded protein: CASGLGTHTEAFF.